This entry lists 3 T cell receptor beta chains sequenced from one sample in a study of shared T cell receptors in the human thymus. Data came from immunoSEQ multiplex PCR; TCRdb stores just in-frame clones and leaves some out. Of about 660,000 clones listed, more than 75% are singletons. These records were also assigned to another study, of human thymus T cells.

Sequenced material: thymocytes. These receptors all stem from a boy younger than two with a congenital heart defect.

This sequence joins TRBV29-1 and TRBJ1-2; 9 bases line up with TRBD1. V shed 4 bases, J shed 7 bases, and the junction held 7 bases outside the gene matches. CDR1 and CDR2 from the germline V gene are SQVTM and ANQGSEA. The CDR3 contains 13 residues. The CDR3 DNA is TGCAGCGTTGTTAGGACAGGGGTTGCTGGCTACACCTTC. Protein: CSVVRTGVAGYTF.

This rearrangement joins TRBV27 to TRBJ1-2; unclear D gene. This CDR3 is built from 12 residues. Germline CDR1 and CDR2: MNHEY and SMNVEV (reference sequence). Trimming cost V 6 bases and J 0 bases, with 5 bases left between them. As DNA, the CDR3 is TGTGCCAGCAGGACACCTAACTATGGCTACACCTTC. Protein: CASRTPNYGYTF.

V is TRBV19 and J is TRBJ2-5; D is unresolved. TRBJ2-7 matches the DNA end more closely, so the J call is doubtful. Germline V lookup: CDR1 LNHDA, CDR2 SQIVND (reference sequence). There are 12 residues in the CDR3. The CDR3 reads CATADPLYEQYF. The CDR3 DNA follows: TGTGCCACTGCTGATCCCCTCTACGAGCAGTACTTC.